This T cell receptor beta chain was sequenced for a study of CD8 T cells in ankylosing spondylitis (dated by TCRdb to 2016 to 2017). In terms of the full investigation: The study set out to find disease-linked TCR variants by profiling T cell receptor beta repertoires in ankylosing spondylitis patients and healthy donors. The whole study cohort included 85 to 120 healthy donors and roughly 24 ankylosing spondylitis patients. Peripheral blood was sampled, and synovial fluid was also collected from ankylosing spondylitis patients.

Overall study outcomes, separate from this receptor: The disease-linked clones had a CD8+ phenotype and were found at relatively low frequencies in peripheral blood. Blood from ankylosing spondylitis patients appeared to be characterized by a TCR beta motif made up of seven or eight highly homologous amino acid variants. The disease-linked clones were reported to be significantly enriched in matched synovial fluid samples from ankylosing spondylitis patients. Some motif variants were previously reported in synovial fluid and blood of reactive arthritis patients, suggesting common disease-initiation mechanisms.

Clipping removes 2 bases from V and 6 bases from J, with 3 as the unmatched junction base count. From the cysteine through the phenylalanine, the CDR3 covers 15 amino acids. Only the CDR3 region is kept as DNA, spanning 45 bases read in frame from base 1. The germline V gene (reference sequence) yields SGHAT for CDR1 and FQDESV for CDR2. This clonotype was seen at least ten times. Its binding antigen is unknown. Base qualities are not at hand, and no much larger clone is one base apart. The run used an Illumina HiSeq 2500. TCR beta libraries were prepared by quantitative 5'-RACE with molecular barcodes. Processing in the source paper ran as follows. A new computational method, built on a probabilistic model of VDJ rearrangement, was used to identify disease-linked TCR variants. The public sequencing data were trimmed at Q25 with fastp and processed into clonotypes with MiXCR by TCRdb, which kept only in-frame beta chains. When rows share a CDR3 protein, they turn into one entry using the most common DNA and genes. The V and J calls follow TCRdb's processing rather than the paper's. This sample lists approximately 260,000 distinct CDR3 sequences; less than 10% were detected once. The ten largest clones represent under 7.5% of the sample.

Sample: blood, either unsorted or a sorted T cell fraction (not recorded which). This receptor was obtained from a male donor with ankylosing spondylitis or in good health (not recorded which). The rearranged chain carries TRBV11-1 and TRBJ2-1; 11 junctional bases match TRBD2. CDR3 protein: CASSLLGLAVNEQFF. The nucleotides are TGTGCCAGCAGCTTACTGGGACTAGCGGTCAATGAGCAGTTCTTC.